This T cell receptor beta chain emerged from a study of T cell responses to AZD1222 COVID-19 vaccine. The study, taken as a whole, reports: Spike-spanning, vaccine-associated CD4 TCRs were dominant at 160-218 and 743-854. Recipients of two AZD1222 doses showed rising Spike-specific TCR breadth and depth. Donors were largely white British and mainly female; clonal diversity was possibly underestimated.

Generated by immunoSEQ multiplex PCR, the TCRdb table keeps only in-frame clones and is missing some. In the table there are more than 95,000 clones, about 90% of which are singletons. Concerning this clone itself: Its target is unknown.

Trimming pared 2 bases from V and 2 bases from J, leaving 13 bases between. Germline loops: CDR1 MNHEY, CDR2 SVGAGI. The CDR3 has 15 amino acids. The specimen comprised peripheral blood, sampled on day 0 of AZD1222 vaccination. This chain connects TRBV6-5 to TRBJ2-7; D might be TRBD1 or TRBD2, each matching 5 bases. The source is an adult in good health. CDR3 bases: TGTGCCAGCAGTTACGGGGGTGGGGTCGCCTACGAGCAGTACTTC. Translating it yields CASSYGGGVAYEQYF.